What follows describes a single T cell receptor (beta chain). This entry comes from a study of blood T cell repertoires in COVID-19. Study summary: Material from acute and convalescent COVID-19 was sourced from the United States, Italy and Spain. Sample material is recorded as cDNA or gDNA derived from T cells, B-cell-depleted T cells, or PBMCs.

CDR3 size: 14 residues. J lost 4 bases, V lost 4 bases, and 1 base had no gene match. Looked up from germline, CDR1 is SEHNR and CDR2 is FQNEAQ (reference sequence). In the source study's methods: Reference gene primer amplification in the assay estimated nucleated cell counts. Profiled with immunoSEQ multiplex PCR; TCRdb holds only in-frame clones, not every one. V and J calls and clone size are copied from that table; D and trimming were computed from the DNA. The table records roughly 150,000 clones, approximately 82% of them present only once. This rearrangement joins TRBV7-9 to TRBJ2-3, with TRBD1 matching 11 bases. The sequence was collected from a man between 65 and 85 years old who had recovered from COVID-19. The specimen sequenced was peripheral blood. The CDR3 reads CASSWGQGADTQYF. CDR3 DNA: TGTGCCAGCAGCTGGGGACAGGGGGCAGATACGCAGTATTTT. Full variable domain (rest looked up from reference TRBV7-9 and TRBJ2-3): DTGVSQNPRHKITKRGQNVTFRCDPISEHNRLYWYRQTLGQGPEFLTYFQNEAQLEKSRLLSDRFSAERPKGSFSTLEIQRTEQGDSAMYLCASSWGQGADTQYFGPGTRLTVL.